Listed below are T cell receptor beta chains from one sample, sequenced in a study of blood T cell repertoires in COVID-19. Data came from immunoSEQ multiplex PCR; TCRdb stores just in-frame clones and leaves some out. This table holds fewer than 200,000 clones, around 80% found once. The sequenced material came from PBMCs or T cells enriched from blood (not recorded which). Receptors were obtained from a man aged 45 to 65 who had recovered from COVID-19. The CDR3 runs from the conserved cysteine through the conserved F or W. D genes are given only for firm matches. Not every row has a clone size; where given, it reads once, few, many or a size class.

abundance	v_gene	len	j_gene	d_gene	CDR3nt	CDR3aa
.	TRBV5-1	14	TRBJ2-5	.	TGCGCCAGCAGCTTGCCCGGGATGGGGGAGACCCAGTACTTC	CASSLPGMGETQYF
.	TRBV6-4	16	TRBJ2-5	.	TGTGCCAGCAGTGATTGCTGGGCTTATAAACGAGAGACCCAGTACTTC	CASSDCWAYKRETQYF
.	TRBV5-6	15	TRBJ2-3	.	TGTGCCAGCAGCGTGCTACAGGGTCCCACAGATACGCAGTATTTT	CASSVLQGPTDTQYF
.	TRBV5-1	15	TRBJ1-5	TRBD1	TGCGCCAGCAGCTTAGGGACAGGGGAGAATCAGCCCCAGCATTTT	CASSLGTGENQPQHF
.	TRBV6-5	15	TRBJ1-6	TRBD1	TGTGCCAGCAGTTATGGCGGGACAGCTTATTCACCCCTCCACTTT	CASSYGGTAYSPLHF
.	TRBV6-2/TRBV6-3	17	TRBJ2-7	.	TGTGCCAGCAGTTACTCGAGGGTGCTAGTGGGCACCTACGAGCAGTACTTC	CASSYSRVLVGTYEQYF
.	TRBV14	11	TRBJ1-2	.	TGTGCCAGCAGCCAAGACTTGGGCTACACCTTC	CASSQDLGYTF
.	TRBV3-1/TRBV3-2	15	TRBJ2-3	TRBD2	TGTGCCAGCAGCCCCATGACTAGCGGGGAAAATACGCAGTATTTT	CASSPMTSGENTQYF
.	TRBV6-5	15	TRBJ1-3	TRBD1	TGTGCCAGCAGGTCACAGGGGAGGTATGGAAACACCATATATTTT	CASRSQGRYGNTIYF
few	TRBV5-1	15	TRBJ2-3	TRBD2	TGCGCCAGCAGCCCGACTAGCGGCAGCACAGATACGCAGTATTTT	CASSPTSGSTDTQYF
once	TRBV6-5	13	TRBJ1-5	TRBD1	TGTGCCAGCAGCCGACAGGGTAGACAGCCCCAGCATTTT	CASSRQGRQPQHF
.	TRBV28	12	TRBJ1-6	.	TGTGCCAGCACCGTCCCTAATTCACCCCTCCACTTT	CASTVPNSPLHF
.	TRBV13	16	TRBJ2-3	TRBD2	TGTGCCAGCAGCTTAGGGACTAGCGGGGGGGCGGATACGCAGTATTTT	CASSLGTSGGADTQYF
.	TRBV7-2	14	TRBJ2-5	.	TGTGCCAGCAGCGCAGGGGATTTAGGGGAGACCCAGTACTTC	CASSAGDLGETQYF
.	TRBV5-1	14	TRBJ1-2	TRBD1	TGCGCCAGCAGCTTGCCAGGGACAGGCCATGGCTACACCTTC	CASSLPGTGHGYTF
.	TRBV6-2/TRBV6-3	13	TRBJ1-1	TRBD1	TGTGCCAGCAGTTGGGGACAGGTCACTGAAGCTTTCTTT	CASSWGQVTEAFF
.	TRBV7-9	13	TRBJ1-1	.	TGTGCCAGCAGCTTATTTGAGGAGACTGAAGCTTTCTTT	CASSLFEETEAFF
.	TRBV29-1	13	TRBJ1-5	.	TGCAGCGTTGCCGGGAGGGGCAATCAGCCCCAGCATTTT	CSVAGRGNQPQHF
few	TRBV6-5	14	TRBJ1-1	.	TGTGCCAGCAGGATGGGACAAATTAACACTGAAGCTTTCTTT	CASRMGQINTEAFF
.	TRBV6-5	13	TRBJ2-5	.	TGTGCCAGCACCCAGGGTCTAGGGGAGACCCAGTACTTC	CASTQGLGETQYF
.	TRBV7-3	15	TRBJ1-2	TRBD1	TGTGCCAGCACCTCAGACCCGGGACAGCCCTATGGCTACACCTTC	CASTSDPGQPYGYTF
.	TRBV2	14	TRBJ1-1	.	TGTGCCAGCAGTGAAGAGAGGGTGAACACTGAAGCTTTCTTT	CASSEERVNTEAFF
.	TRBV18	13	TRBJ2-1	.	TGTGCCAGCTCGGATCAACAGGGCAATGAGCAGTTCTTC	CASSDQQGNEQFF
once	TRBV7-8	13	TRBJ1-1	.	TGTGCCAGCAACAAGGGAGGCTCGGCTGAAGCTTTCTTT	CASNKGGSAEAFF
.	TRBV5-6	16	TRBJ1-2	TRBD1	TGTGCCAGCAGCCTAGTGGACAGGGATACTAACTATGGCTACACCTTC	CASSLVDRDTNYGYTF
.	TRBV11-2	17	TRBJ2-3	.	TGTGCCAGCAGCCTTACCGGACAGAGCCGTAGCACAGATACGCAGTATTTT	CASSLTGQSRSTDTQYF
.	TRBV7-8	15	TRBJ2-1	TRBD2	TGTGCCAGCAGCTTAGCGACTAGCGGGGGGCCAGATAGGTTCTTC	CASSLATSGGPDRFF
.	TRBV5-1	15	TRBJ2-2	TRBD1	TGCGCCAGCAGGGCCGGGACAGGGAACACCGGGGAGCTGTTTTTT	CASRAGTGNTGELFF
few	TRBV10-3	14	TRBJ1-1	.	TGTGCCATCAGTGATAAACGGGTGAACACTGAAGCTTTCTTT	CAISDKRVNTEAFF
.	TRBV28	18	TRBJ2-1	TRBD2	TGTGCCAGCAGTACACCGGGACTAGCGGGGGGGCCGGCCAATGAGCAGTTCTTC	CASSTPGLAGGPANEQFF
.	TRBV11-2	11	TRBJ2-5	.	TGTGCCAGCAGAGTAGAGGAGACCCAGTACTTC	CASRVEETQYF
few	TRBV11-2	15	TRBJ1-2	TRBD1	TGTGCCAGCAAACGTCCCGGGACAGGGGGCTATGGCTACACCTTC	CASKRPGTGGYGYTF
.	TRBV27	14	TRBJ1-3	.	TGTGCCAGCAAACAGGGTATCTCTGGAAACACCATATATTTT	CASKQGISGNTIYF
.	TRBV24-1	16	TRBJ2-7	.	TGTGCCACCAGTGATCACCCCGGGACATCGACCTACGAGCAGTACTTC	CATSDHPGTSTYEQYF
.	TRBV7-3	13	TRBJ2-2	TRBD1	TGTGCCAGCAGCTCGACAGGGTCCGGGGAGCTGTTTTTT	CASSSTGSGELFF
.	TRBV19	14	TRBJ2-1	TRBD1	TGTGCCAGTAGTATCAGGCAGGGGGCTAATGAGCAGTTCTTC	CASSIRQGANEQFF
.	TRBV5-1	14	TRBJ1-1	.	TGCGCCAGCAGCTTGGCTGGGGGCGGGACTGAAGCTTTCTTT	CASSLAGGGTEAFF
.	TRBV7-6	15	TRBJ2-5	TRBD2	TGTGCCAGCAGCTTAGGTACCGGGGGAGGGGAGACCCAGTACTTC	CASSLGTGGGETQYF
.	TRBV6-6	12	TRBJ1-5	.	TGTGCCAGCACCGGCGGTAATCAGCCCCAGCATTTT	CASTGGNQPQHF
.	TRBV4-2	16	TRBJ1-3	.	TGTGCCAGCAGCCAAGAGGCGAGGGTCACTGGAAACACCATATATTTT	CASSQEARVTGNTIYF
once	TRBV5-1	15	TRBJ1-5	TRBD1	TGCGCCAGCAGCTTGGCCGGGACAGGAGGGCAGCCCCAGCATTTT	CASSLAGTGGQPQHF